Detailed here is one TCR beta chain. This clone may be a read error of a much larger clone one base away. The data belong to a study of T-cell memory formation after mild COVID-19. TCRdb itself ran the 5' RACE reads through MiXCR, one entry per CDR3 protein. This table has under 300,000 distinct CDR3 sequences, around 8% appearing once. This CDR3 region has 14 residues. Per the germline V gene, CDR1 is LGHNA and CDR2 is YNFKEQ. Sequenced material: PBMCs or a T cell subset sorted from them (not recorded which). J is TRBJ2-7 and V is TRBV4-2; 7 bases align to TRBD1. This clonotype was obtained from a man between 18 and 35 years old who had mild COVID-19 (a few samples of this study predate the infection). Cell type and time point are not known. The DNA of the CDR3 is TGTGCCAGCAGCCCTTGGGACAGCTCCTACGAGCAGTGCTTC. Protein: CASSPWDSSYEQCF.